The sequence of this T cell receptor (beta chain) was determined in a study of post-analysis software for immune sequencing data. This clonotype was counted between two and nine times. Antigen: not known. Study results and caveats: The normalized Chao1 diversity of multiple sclerosis patients was significantly lower than that of controls. With TRBV5-6, TRBV5-1 and TRBV20-1 included, a handful of TRBV segments were more frequent in patients than in controls. Samples from a shared batch, those prepared together, strongly co-clustered by F measure.

The V gene's germline CDR1 is DFQATT and CDR2 SNEGSKA (reference sequence). The V end lost 5 bases, the J end lost 0 bases, and 16 bases lay between the germline ends. This CDR3 is built from 15 residues. Unique molecular identifiers tagged the TCR beta cDNA libraries. The T cell input of about 0.85 to 10 million gave roughly 500,000 cDNA molecules. From the PCR reads, TCRdb called clonotypes with MiXCR, one entry per CDR3 protein. The table shows roughly 730,000 distinct CDR3 sequences, with less than 35% occurring only once. The receptor comes from a girl aged 10 to 17 with multiple sclerosis. The chain carries TRBV20-1 and TRBJ1-1, with D maybe TRBD1 (6 bases). Sequences were obtained from blood. This CDR3 is CSAGTGRGMNTEAFF. The CDR3 DNA sequence: TGCAGTGCTGGTACAGGGAGGGGAATGAACACTGAAGCTTTCTTT.